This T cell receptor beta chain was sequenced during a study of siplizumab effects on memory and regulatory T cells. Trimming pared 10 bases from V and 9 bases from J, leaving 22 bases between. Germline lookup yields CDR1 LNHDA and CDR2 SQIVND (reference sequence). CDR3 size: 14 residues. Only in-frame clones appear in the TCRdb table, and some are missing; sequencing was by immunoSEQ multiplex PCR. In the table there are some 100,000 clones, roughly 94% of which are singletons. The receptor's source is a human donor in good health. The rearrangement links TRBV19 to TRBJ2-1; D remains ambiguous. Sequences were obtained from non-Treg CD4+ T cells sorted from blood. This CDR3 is CATGPLTGFGEQFF. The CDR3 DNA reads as TGTGCCACCGGCCCCTTGACCGGTTTTGGTGAGCAGTTCTTC. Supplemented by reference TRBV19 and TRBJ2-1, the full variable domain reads DGGITQSPKYLFRKEGQNVTLSCEQNLNHDAMYWYRQDPGQGLRLIYYSQIVNDFQKGDIAEGYSVSREKKESFPLTVTSAQKNPTAFYLCATGPLTGFGEQFFGPGTRLTVL.